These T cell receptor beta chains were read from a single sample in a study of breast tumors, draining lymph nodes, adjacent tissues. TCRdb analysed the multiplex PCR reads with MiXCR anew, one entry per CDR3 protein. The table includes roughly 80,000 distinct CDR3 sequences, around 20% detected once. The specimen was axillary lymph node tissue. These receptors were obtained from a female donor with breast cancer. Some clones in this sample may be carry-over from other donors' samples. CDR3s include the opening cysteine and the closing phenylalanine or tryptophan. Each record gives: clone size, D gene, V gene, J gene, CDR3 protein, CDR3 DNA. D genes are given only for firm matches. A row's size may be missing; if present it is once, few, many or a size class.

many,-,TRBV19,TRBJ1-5,CASQAEGGLYQPQHF,TGTGCCAGTCAAGCCGAAGGGGGTCTGTATCAGCCCCAGCATTTT
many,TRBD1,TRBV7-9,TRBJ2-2,CASSSYRGDTGELFF,TGTGCCAGCAGCTCCTACAGGGGTGACACCGGGGAGCTGTTTTTT
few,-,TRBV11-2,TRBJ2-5,CASSVSGGQETQYF,TGTGCCAGCAGCGTATCCGGGGGTCAAGAGACCCAGTACTTC
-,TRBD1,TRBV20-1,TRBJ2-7,CSAPAGTGGGSTYEQYF,TGCAGTGCGCCCGCCGGGACAGGTGGGGGTTCAACCTACGAGCAGTACTTC
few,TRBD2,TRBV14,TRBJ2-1,CASSRTPGLAGGSTYNEQFF,TGTGCCAGCAGCCGGACTCCGGGACTAGCGGGAGGGTCGACCTACAATGAGCAGTTCTTC
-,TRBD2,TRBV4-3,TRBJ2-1,CASSRGTSGRPNEQFF,TGCGCCAGCAGCCGCGGAACTAGCGGGAGGCCCAATGAGCAGTTCTTC
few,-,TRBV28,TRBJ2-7,CAGVEVRYF,TGTGCCGGCGTCGAGGTCAGGTACTTC
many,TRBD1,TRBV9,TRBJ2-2,CTSSVFDWTGDTGELFF,TGTACCAGCAGCGTATTTGATTGGACAGGGGACACCGGGGAGCTGTTTTTT
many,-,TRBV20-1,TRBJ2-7,CSAYRQSPYEQYF,TGCAGTGCCTATAGACAGAGCCCCTACGAGCAGTACTTC
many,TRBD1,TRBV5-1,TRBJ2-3,CASDRTGGNLGTDTQYF,TGCGCCAGCGACCGGACAGGGGGTAATTTGGGAACAGATACGCAGTATTTT
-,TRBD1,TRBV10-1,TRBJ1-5,CASSEPWGGLGQGLPQHF,TGCGCCAGCAGTGAGCCCTGGGGGGGGCTGGGACAGGGATTGCCCCAGCATTTT
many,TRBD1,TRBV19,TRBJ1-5,CASSIAGGTQPQHF,TGTGCCAGTAGTATTGCAGGGGGTACTCAGCCCCAGCATTTT
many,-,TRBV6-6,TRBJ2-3,CASSYDSRTDTQYF,TGTGCCAGCAGTTACGACAGCCGCACAGATACGCAGTATTTT
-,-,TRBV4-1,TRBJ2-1,CASSQDQKGEGPYNEQFF,TGCGCCAGCAGCCAAGACCAGAAGGGGGAGGGCCCCTACAATGAGCAGTTCTTC
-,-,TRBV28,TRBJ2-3,CASSPQRLLGDTQYF,TGTGCCAGCAGCCCTCAGCGCCTGTTAGGAGATACGCAGTATTTT
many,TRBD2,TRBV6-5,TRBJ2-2,CASRRTSGSSGELFF,TGTGCCAGCAGACGGACTAGCGGGAGTTCCGGGGAGCTGTTTTTT
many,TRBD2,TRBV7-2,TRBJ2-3,CASSLPSGITDTQYF,TGTGCCAGCAGCTTACCTAGCGGGATTACAGATACGCAGTATTTT
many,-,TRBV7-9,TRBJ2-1,CASSLVGTNNEQFF,TGTGCCAGCAGCTTAGTGGGGACGAACAATGAGCAGTTCTTC
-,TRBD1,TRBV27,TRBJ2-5,CASSYRGRQETQYF,TGTGCCAGCAGTTACAGGGGGCGACAAGAGACCCAGTACTTC
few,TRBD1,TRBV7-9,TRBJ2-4,CASSRDRGENIQYF,TGTGCCAGCAGCCGGGACAGGGGCGAAAACATTCAGTACTTC
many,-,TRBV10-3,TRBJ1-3,CAISERGGSGNTIYF,TGTGCCATCAGTGAACGGGGTGGCTCTGGAAACACCATATATTTT
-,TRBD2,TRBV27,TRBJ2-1,CATRTSGRSLNNEQFF,TGTGCCACCAGGACTAGCGGGAGATCATTAAACAATGAGCAGTTCTTC
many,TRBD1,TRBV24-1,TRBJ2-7,CATSDPVGTGYEQYF,TGTGCCACCAGTGATCCCGTGGGGACAGGCTACGAGCAGTACTTC
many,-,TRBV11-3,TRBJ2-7,CASSQDSYEQYF,TGTGCCAGCAGCCAGGACTCCTACGAGCAGTACTTC
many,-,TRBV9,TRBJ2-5,CASSVEPTQETQYF,TGTGCCAGCAGCGTAGAACCTACCCAAGAGACCCAGTACTTC
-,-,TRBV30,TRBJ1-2,CVTSGHSIANYGYTF,TGTGTCACCTCCGGTCACAGTATAGCTAACTATGGCTACACCTTC
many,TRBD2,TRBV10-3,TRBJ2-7,CATGGGGPYEQYF,TGTGCCACTGGGGGCGGGGGGCCCTACGAGCAGTACTTC
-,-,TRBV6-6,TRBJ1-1,CASTLNTEAFF,TGTGCCAGCACCTTGAACACTGAAGCTTTCTTT
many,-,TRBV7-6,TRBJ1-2,CASSSPAGGGYTF,TGTGCCAGCAGCTCACCGGCCGGTGGTGGCTACACCTTC
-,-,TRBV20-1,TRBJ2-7,CSPLVGEQYF,TGCAGTCCCCTCGTAGGGGAGCAGTACTTC
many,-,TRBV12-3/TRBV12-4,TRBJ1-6,CASRQENSPLHF,TGTGCCAGCAGGCAAGAAAATTCACCCCTCCACTTT